The present T cell receptor (beta chain) was sequenced within a study of shared clonotypes between healthy human individuals (TCRdb year 2020). Regarding the study in general: A few men and a couple of women, aged 18 to 49 years, made up the cohort. To estimate repertoire size and how much clonotype sharing occurs between individuals, the study deeply sequenced the blood TCR repertoires of about five healthy adults. To increase sequencing depth and limit assay-specific biases, different laboratories used diverse techniques to prepare libraries and sequence TCR repertoires. Per donor, three plates each were used for CD4 naive and CD4 memory, two for CD8 naive, and one for CD8 memory. Each donor's leukapheresis produced roughly between roughly 0.85 and 9.5 billion PBMCs.

From the cysteine through the phenylalanine, the CDR3 covers 13 amino acids. Kept here is only the CDR3 DNA, which spans 39 bases and is read in frame from base 1. At the junction V is shortened by 0 bases and J by 6 bases, with 6 bases in between. CDR1 and CDR2 (SGDLS, YYNGEE) derive from the germline V gene. Concerning this clone: Its specific antigen is unknown. Base qualities are not at hand, and no much larger clone is one base apart.

Using the deep immunoSEQ assay, TCR CDR3 regions were amplified from genomic DNA by multiplex PCR. For each cell subset, the extracted genomic DNA was distributed evenly across all wells of several immunoSEQ 96-well plates, and each plate served as one replicate. For sorted subsets, around 200 ng genomic DNA, equal to 25,000 to 35,000 T cell genomes, was loaded into each replicate PCR. The purified libraries were quantified using a Qubit 3.0 fluorometer, sized with a Bioanalyzer 2100, and then quantified again using the KAPA Library Quantification kit. Every immunoSEQ 96-well plate was sequenced on a separate single-read 150-cycle Illumina NextSeq 550 flow cell. For the original study's pipeline: Because the immunoSEQ output included only junctional sequences and no quality scores, the filtering could not be the same as the filtering used for full-length reads. To assign V/J genes and CDR3, sequences were annotated against IMGT germline references using PyIR, a Python wrapper for IgBLAST v1.9. Reads were filtered out if the reads had weak V/J assignments (E-value above 1e-6), no CDR3, stop codons, out-of-frame junctions, or ambiguous translated residues. A V3J clonotype was defined by an identical inferred V gene, J gene, and CDR3 amino acid sequence. To compute the percentage overlap between repertoires, the number of shared unique clonotypes was divided by the size of the smaller repertoire. Three approaches were used to assess repertoire richness: RTK rarefaction, the Chao1 estimator, and Recon v2.1 estimates of unobserved clonotypes. Generation probabilities were computed with OLGA for all TCRbeta clonotypes obtained by the gDNA method from a few donors. The clones in this table, taken by TCRdb from immuneACCESS, are in-frame only. Not every clone is retained; where verified, under half of the shortfall comes from an unresolved V gene, and the cause of the rest is unknown. For V, J and clone size, that table is used; D and trimming come from the DNA. Here the sample has more than 2 million clones; under 97% occur a single time. 0.1% to 0.15% of the sample is held by the ten biggest clonotypes.

The donors were healthy, HIV-negative adults who had no recently reported acute infections or vaccinations. Every donor was a Caucasian adult living in Nashville, Tennessee, USA. CD4+ T cells were enriched by magnetic negative selection, after which naive cells were positively selected on CD45RA and the negative fraction was taken as the memory subset. Blood was obtained by leukapheresis, after which PBMCs were separated by Ficoll-Histopaque density gradient centrifugation and cryopreserved in liquid nitrogen vapor phase. Analytical flow cytometry was used to check the purity and quantity of every magnetically sorted T cell population. From each sorted fraction, genomic DNA was isolated and quantified by UV absorbance on a Nanodrop 2000c. Study-wide conclusions, independent of this receptor: Naive subsets generally had larger estimated clonotype richness than memory subsets. Only blood was sampled, and tissue TCR repertoires likely differ from those in blood. Across a few donors, around 5% of naive CD4, 3% to 3.5% of naive CD8, roughly 2.2% of memory CD4, and approximately 0.4% of memory CD8 clonotypes were shared. Because the study included only a small number of donors, the genetic and exposure-history diversity represented was limited. Clonotypes shared by all four sorted-subset donors showed higher generation probabilities than non-shared clonotypes. Pairwise subsampling indicated that sequencing depth was expected to affect the degree of clonotype sharing among donors. Incomplete sequencing was indicated by rarefaction of sorted-subset datasets, despite the large sequencing depth.

The chain is assembled from TRBV9 and TRBJ2-2; TRBD2 is a weak D gene call, 5 bases matching. Sequenced input: naive CD4+ T cells sorted from blood. What the cell subset or site label conveys for this sample: CD45RA+ positively selected. This receptor was taken from a young man in good health. The nucleotide sequence reads TGTGCCAGCAGCGTAGGAGGGTCCGGGGAGCTGTTTTTT. This sequence encodes CASSVGGSGELFF.